These T cell receptor beta chains were read from a single sample in a study of blood T cell repertoires in COVID-19. Profiled with immunoSEQ multiplex PCR; TCRdb holds only in-frame clones, not every one. Among some 150,000 clones listed, approximately 83% were seen once. Sequencing used peripheral blood. The receptor set was obtained from a human donor in a cohort sampled during active COVID-19. Each CDR3 is given with its conserved first and last residue. D genes are given only for firm matches. The size entry is marked missing in some rows and otherwise reads once, few, many or a size class.

d_call: NA
clone_size: once
j_call: TRBJ1-2
v_call: TRBV6-4
cdr3_aa: CASSAVDGRVYGYTF
cdr3_nt: TGTGCCAGCAGTGCGGTAGACGGGAGAGTCTATGGCTACACCTTC

d_call: NA
clone_size: once
j_call: TRBJ1-5
v_call: TRBV9
cdr3_aa: CASSSTTGSNQPQHF
cdr3_nt: TGTGCCAGCAGCTCCACCACAGGGTCCAATCAGCCCCAGCATTTT

d_call: TRBD1
clone_size: NA
j_call: TRBJ1-2
v_call: TRBV6-6
cdr3_aa: CASTPRDSSNYGYTF
cdr3_nt: TGTGCCAGCACACCAAGGGACAGTTCTAACTATGGCTACACCTTC

d_call: NA
clone_size: NA
j_call: TRBJ2-7
v_call: TRBV12-3/TRBV12-4
cdr3_aa: CASSPGVVQYF
cdr3_nt: TGTGCCAGCAGTCCAGGGGTCGTGCAGTACTTC

d_call: NA
clone_size: NA
j_call: TRBJ1-1
v_call: TRBV3-1/TRBV3-2
cdr3_aa: CASNLGGTEAFF
cdr3_nt: TGTGCCAGCAACTTAGGAGGCACTGAAGCTTTCTTT

d_call: TRBD2
clone_size: NA
j_call: TRBJ2-2
v_call: TRBV5-4
cdr3_aa: CASSSSGRGTGELFF
cdr3_nt: TGTGCCAGCAGTTCTAGCGGGAGAGGCACCGGGGAGCTGTTTTTT

d_call: NA
clone_size: NA
j_call: TRBJ2-7
v_call: TRBV7-2
cdr3_aa: CASSSRRGGSSYEQYF
cdr3_nt: TGTGCCAGCAGCTCTAGACGGGGTGGGAGCTCCTACGAGCAGTACTTC

d_call: TRBD1
clone_size: NA
j_call: TRBJ1-5
v_call: TRBV20-1
cdr3_aa: CSASPRDRGNQPQHF
cdr3_nt: TGCAGTGCTAGTCCCCGGGACAGGGGTAATCAGCCCCAGCATTTT

d_call: NA
clone_size: NA
j_call: TRBJ1-2
v_call: TRBV30
cdr3_aa: CAWSKGGYGYTF
cdr3_nt: TGTGCCTGGAGTAAGGGAGGCTATGGCTACACCTTC

d_call: NA
clone_size: NA
j_call: TRBJ1-3
v_call: TRBV28
cdr3_aa: CASSSSLSGNTIYF
cdr3_nt: TGTGCCAGCAGTTCGTCATTGAGTGGAAACACCATATATTTT

d_call: TRBD2
clone_size: once
j_call: TRBJ2-1
v_call: TRBV19
cdr3_aa: CASSISGSHTEQFF
cdr3_nt: TGTGCCAGTAGTATTAGCGGGAGCCACACTGAGCAGTTCTTC

d_call: TRBD1
clone_size: once
j_call: TRBJ2-4
v_call: TRBV28
cdr3_aa: CASSPGQGGSDWAKNIQYF
cdr3_nt: TGTGCCAGCAGTCCAGGACAGGGAGGTTCAGATTGGGCCAAAAACATTCAGTACTTC

d_call: NA
clone_size: many
j_call: TRBJ1-1
v_call: TRBV6-5
cdr3_aa: CASSYSSVSGYTEAFF
cdr3_nt: TGTGCCAGCAGTTACTCATCCGTTTCGGGTTACACTGAAGCTTTCTTT

d_call: TRBD2
clone_size: NA
j_call: TRBJ2-1
v_call: TRBV7-9
cdr3_aa: CASSAGGSYNEQFF
cdr3_nt: TGTGCCAGCAGCGCCGGGGGGTCCTACAATGAGCAGTTCTTC

d_call: NA
clone_size: NA
j_call: TRBJ2-7
v_call: TRBV6-1
cdr3_aa: CASSEVDSSLRYF
cdr3_nt: TGTGCCAGCAGTGAGGTAGACAGCTCCCTTCGGTACTTC

d_call: TRBD2
clone_size: NA
j_call: TRBJ2-5
v_call: TRBV2
cdr3_aa: CASSEARGGRRETQYF
cdr3_nt: TGTGCCAGCAGTGAAGCGCGCGGGGGGCGAAGGGAGACCCAGTACTTC

d_call: TRBD1
clone_size: NA
j_call: TRBJ2-5
v_call: TRBV4-2
cdr3_aa: CASSQQPGQGQETQYF
cdr3_nt: TGTGCCAGCAGCCAACAACCGGGACAGGGCCAAGAGACCCAGTACTTC

d_call: TRBD1
clone_size: NA
j_call: TRBJ2-6
v_call: TRBV27
cdr3_aa: CATLPGQGAPGANVLTF
cdr3_nt: TGTGCCACCTTACCGGGACAGGGGGCGCCCGGGGCCAACGTCCTGACTTTC

d_call: NA
clone_size: few
j_call: TRBJ2-7
v_call: TRBV7-8
cdr3_aa: CASSKTSSSYEQYF
cdr3_nt: TGTGCCAGCAGCAAGACTTCGAGCTCCTACGAGCAGTACTTC

d_call: TRBD1
clone_size: NA
j_call: TRBJ1-4
v_call: TRBV3-1/TRBV3-2
cdr3_aa: CASSQQGGAWEKLFF
cdr3_nt: TGTGCCAGCAGCCAACAAGGGGGCGCGTGGGAAAAACTGTTTTTT

d_call: NA
clone_size: NA
j_call: TRBJ2-5
v_call: TRBV12-3/TRBV12-4
cdr3_aa: CASSLTREETQYF
cdr3_nt: TGTGCCAGCAGCCTTACTAGGGAAGAGACCCAGTACTTC

d_call: TRBD2
clone_size: NA
j_call: TRBJ2-1
v_call: TRBV24-1
cdr3_aa: CATSDSQGRRGSGRLHEQFF
cdr3_nt: TGTGCCACCAGTGATTCGCAGGGACGGCGGGGGAGCGGGAGGCTTCATGAGCAGTTCTTC

d_call: NA
clone_size: NA
j_call: TRBJ1-2
v_call: TRBV3-1/TRBV3-2
cdr3_aa: CASSQGAGYTF
cdr3_nt: TGTGCCAGCAGCCAAGGGGCCGGCTACACCTTC

d_call: NA
clone_size: once
j_call: TRBJ1-2
v_call: TRBV6-5
cdr3_aa: CASSYSSTSNYGYTF
cdr3_nt: TGTGCCAGCAGTTACTCGAGCACGTCTAACTATGGCTACACCTTC

d_call: NA
clone_size: NA
j_call: TRBJ2-2
v_call: TRBV7-3
cdr3_aa: CASSLTGSAGPSGELFF
cdr3_nt: TGTGCCAGCAGCTTAACAGGGTCGGCAGGGCCCTCCGGGGAGCTGTTTTTT

d_call: TRBD1
clone_size: NA
j_call: TRBJ1-5
v_call: TRBV6-1
cdr3_aa: CASSDPSGTGWNQPQHF
cdr3_nt: TGTGCCAGCAGTGACCCCAGCGGGACAGGGTGGAATCAGCCCCAGCATTTT

d_call: TRBD1
clone_size: NA
j_call: TRBJ2-2
v_call: TRBV29-1
cdr3_aa: CSVNRGLRDTGELFF
cdr3_nt: TGCAGCGTTAACAGGGGGCTCCGGGACACCGGGGAGCTGTTTTTT

d_call: NA
clone_size: NA
j_call: TRBJ2-2
v_call: TRBV5-4
cdr3_aa: CASRLRGGTPNTGELFF
cdr3_nt: TGTGCCAGCAGGTTGCGGGGCGGGACCCCGAACACCGGGGAGCTGTTTTTT

d_call: NA
clone_size: once
j_call: TRBJ2-1
v_call: TRBV6-2/TRBV6-3
cdr3_aa: CASSYSVRGNSYNEQFF
cdr3_nt: TGTGCCAGCAGTTACTCTGTTCGAGGAAACTCCTACAATGAGCAGTTCTTC

d_call: NA
clone_size: once
j_call: TRBJ1-1
v_call: TRBV5-1
cdr3_aa: CASSSGMNTEAFF
cdr3_nt: TGCGCCAGCAGTTCCGGGATGAACACTGAAGCTTTCTTT